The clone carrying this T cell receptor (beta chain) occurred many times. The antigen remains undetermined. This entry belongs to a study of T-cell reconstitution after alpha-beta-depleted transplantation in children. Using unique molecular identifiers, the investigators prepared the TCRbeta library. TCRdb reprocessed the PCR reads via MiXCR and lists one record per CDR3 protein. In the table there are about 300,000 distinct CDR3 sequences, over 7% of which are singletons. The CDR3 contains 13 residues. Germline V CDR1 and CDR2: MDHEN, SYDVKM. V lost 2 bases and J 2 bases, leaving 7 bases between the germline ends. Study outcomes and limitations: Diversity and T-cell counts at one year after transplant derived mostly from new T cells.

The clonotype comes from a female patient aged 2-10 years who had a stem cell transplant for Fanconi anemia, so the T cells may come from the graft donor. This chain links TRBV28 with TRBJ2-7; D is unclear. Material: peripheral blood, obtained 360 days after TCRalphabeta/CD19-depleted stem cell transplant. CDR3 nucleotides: TGTGCCAGCAGTTTAGGTCTCGCCTACGAGCAGTACTTC. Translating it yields CASSLGLAYEQYF.